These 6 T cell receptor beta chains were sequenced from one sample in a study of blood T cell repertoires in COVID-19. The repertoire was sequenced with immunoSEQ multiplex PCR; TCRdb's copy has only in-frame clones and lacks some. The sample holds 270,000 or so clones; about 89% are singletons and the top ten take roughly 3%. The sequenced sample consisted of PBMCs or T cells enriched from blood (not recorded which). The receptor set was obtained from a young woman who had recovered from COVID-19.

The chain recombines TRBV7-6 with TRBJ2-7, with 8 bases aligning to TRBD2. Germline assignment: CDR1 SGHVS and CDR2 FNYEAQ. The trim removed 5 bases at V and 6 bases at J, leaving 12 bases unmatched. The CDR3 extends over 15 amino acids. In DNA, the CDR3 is TGTGCCAGCAGCCCACCGGGACTAGACTTCGGCGAGCAGTACTTC. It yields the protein CASSPPGLDFGEQYF.

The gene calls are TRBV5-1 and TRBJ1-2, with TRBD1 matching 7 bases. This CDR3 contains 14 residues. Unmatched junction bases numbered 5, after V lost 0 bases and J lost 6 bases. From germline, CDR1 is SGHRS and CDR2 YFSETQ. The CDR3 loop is CASSLDRGVDGYTF. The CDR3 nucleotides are TGCGCCAGCAGCTTGGACAGGGGTGTTGATGGCTACACCTTC.

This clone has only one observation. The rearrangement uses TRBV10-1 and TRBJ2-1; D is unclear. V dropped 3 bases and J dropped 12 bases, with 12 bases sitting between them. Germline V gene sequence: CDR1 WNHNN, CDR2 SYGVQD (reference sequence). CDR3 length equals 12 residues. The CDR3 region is CASSDLILPQFF. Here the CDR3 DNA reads TGCGCCAGCAGTGATCTTATCCTACCGCAGTTCTTC.

Here the CDR3 reads CASTLSVGVGRFREQYF. DNA for the CDR3: TGTGCCAGCACTCTTTCAGTCGGGGTTGGTAGATTTCGCGAGCAGTACTTC. This rearrangement joins TRBV28 to TRBJ2-7, with D maybe TRBD2 (5 bases). The germline V and J ends were trimmed by 7 bases and 6 bases, with 28 bases remaining between them. This CDR3 comprises 17 residues. Germline lookup yields CDR1 MDHEN and CDR2 SYDVKM.

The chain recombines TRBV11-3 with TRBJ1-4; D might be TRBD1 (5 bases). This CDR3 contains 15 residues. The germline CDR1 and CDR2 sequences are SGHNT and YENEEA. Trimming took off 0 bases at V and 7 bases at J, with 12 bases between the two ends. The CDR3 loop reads CASSLEGLSGEKLFF. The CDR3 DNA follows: TGTGCCAGCAGCTTAGAGGGGCTCAGTGGTGAAAAACTGTTTTTT.

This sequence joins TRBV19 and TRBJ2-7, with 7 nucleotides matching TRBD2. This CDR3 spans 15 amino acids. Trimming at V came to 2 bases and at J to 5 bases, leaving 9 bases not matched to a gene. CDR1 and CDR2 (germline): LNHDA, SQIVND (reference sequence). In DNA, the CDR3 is TGTGCCAGTAGTATAACGGCGGGAGAATGGGACGAGCAGTACTTC. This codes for CASSITAGEWDEQYF.